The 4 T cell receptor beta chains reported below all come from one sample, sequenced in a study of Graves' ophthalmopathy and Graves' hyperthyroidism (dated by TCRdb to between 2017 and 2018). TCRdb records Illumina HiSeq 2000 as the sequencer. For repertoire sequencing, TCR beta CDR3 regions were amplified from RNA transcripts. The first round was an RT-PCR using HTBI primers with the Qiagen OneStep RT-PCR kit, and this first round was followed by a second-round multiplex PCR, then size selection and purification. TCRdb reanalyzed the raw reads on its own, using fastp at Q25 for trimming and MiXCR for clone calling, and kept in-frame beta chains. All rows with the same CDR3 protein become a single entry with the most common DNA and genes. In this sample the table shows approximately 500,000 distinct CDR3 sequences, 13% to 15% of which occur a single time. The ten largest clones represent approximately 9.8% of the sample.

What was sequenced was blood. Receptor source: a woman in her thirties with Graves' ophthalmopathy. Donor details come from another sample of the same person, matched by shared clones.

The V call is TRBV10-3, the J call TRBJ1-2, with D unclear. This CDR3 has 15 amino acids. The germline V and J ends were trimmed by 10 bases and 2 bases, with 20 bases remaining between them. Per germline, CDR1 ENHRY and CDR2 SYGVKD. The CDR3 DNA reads TGTGCCAAGTCCCAGCCGGAGGACGGCAACTATGGCTACACCTTC. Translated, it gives CAKSQPEDGNYGYTF.

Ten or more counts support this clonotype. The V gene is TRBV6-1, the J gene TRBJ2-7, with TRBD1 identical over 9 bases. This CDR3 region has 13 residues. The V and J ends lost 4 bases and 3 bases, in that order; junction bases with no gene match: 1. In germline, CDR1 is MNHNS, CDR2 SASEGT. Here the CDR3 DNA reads TGTGCCAGCAGTGGGGACAGGGTCTACGAGCAGTACTTC. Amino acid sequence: CASSGDRVYEQYF.

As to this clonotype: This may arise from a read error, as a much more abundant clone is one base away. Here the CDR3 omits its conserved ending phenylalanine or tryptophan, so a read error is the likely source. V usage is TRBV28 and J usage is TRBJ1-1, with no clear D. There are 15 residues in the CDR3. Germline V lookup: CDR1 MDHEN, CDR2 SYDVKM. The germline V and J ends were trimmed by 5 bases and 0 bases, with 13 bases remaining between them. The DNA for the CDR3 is TGTGCCAGCAGTCTCCGGCCGACTATGAACACTGAAGCTTTCCTT. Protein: CASSLRPTMNTEAFL.

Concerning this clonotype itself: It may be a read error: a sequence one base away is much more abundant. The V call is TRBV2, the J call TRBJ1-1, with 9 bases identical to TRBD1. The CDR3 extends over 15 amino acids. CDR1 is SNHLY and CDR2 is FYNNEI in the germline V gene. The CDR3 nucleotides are TGTGCCAGCAGTCCCTTACAGGGGGCGCGAACTGAAGCTTGCTTT. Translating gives CASSPLQGARTEACF.